The rows below give T cell receptor beta chains drawn from one sample of a study of Graves' ophthalmopathy and Graves' hyperthyroidism. In TCRdb, the multiplex PCR reads were re-called with MiXCR into one record per CDR3 protein. The data show some 360,000 distinct CDR3 sequences, about a sixth seen once. Sequencing was carried out using peripheral blood. The receptor set was obtained from an adult woman with stable Graves' hyperthyroidism. Each CDR3 is given with its conserved first and last residue. The order of the fields is CDR3 DNA, CDR3 protein, V gene, D gene, J gene, clone size. A D gene is named only where the DNA matches it firmly. Size is stated for part of the rows, as once, few or many counts, or as a class when the clone is expanded.

TGCAGTGCCCCCACGCGGGGACCTGAAGCTTTCTTT CSAPTRGPEAFF TRBV20-1 NA TRBJ1-1 many
TGTGCCAGCAGCATGGGACCGTTGAACACTGAAGCTTTCTTT CASSMGPLNTEAFF TRBV6-1 NA TRBJ1-1 NA
TGTGCCAGCAGCTCGGGACTAGCGGGAGTGTCTGGGGCCAACGTCCTGACTTTC CASSSGLAGVSGANVLTF TRBV28 TRBD2 TRBJ2-6 many
TGTGCCAGTAGCTACACACCCCCGGGACAGGGCTACTACGAGCAGTACTTC CASSYTPPGQGYYEQYF TRBV19 TRBD1 TRBJ2-7 many
TGTGCCAGCAGCTTAGGGGCGGGGCGCGCGTCCAAAAACATTCAGTACTTC CASSLGAGRASKNIQYF TRBV7-2 NA TRBJ2-4 many
TGTGCCAGCAGCCAAGGGCTCCCCCCGAGACAGCCCCAGCATTTT CASSQGLPPRQPQHF TRBV3-1 NA TRBJ1-5 NA
TGTGCCAGCAGCGCCCGGGTTGATCAGCCCCAGCATTTT CASSARVDQPQHF TRBV9 NA TRBJ1-5 many
TGCGCCAGCAGCCAAGACAGTGAGAACACTGAAGCTTTCTTT CASSQDSENTEAFF TRBV4-3 NA TRBJ1-1 NA
TGTGCCAGCAGTCCGCCGTACCCACTAGCCAAAAACATTCAGTACTTC CASSPPYPLAKNIQYF TRBV28 NA TRBJ2-4 NA
TGTGCCAGCAGCTTAGACAAGAACACCGGGGAGCTGTTTTTT CASSLDKNTGELFF TRBV7-2 NA TRBJ2-2 many
TGTGCCAGCAGCTTAAGTCAGGGGCGTTCACCCCTCCACTTT CASSLSQGRSPLHF TRBV7-9 NA TRBJ1-6 many
TGTGCCAGTGGAGACAGGGGACTGTACGAGCAGTACTTC CASGDRGLYEQYF TRBV7-9 TRBD1 TRBJ2-7 many
TGTGCCAGCAGTGGGGGACTAGCGGGAGCTGACGAGCAGTACTTC CASSGGLAGADEQYF TRBV6-1 TRBD2 TRBJ2-7 many
TGTGCCAGCAGTCCTTCCGGGACTTCGGGCGCTGAAGCTTTCTTT CASSPSGTSGAEAFF TRBV6-2/TRBV6-3 NA TRBJ1-1 many
TGCGCCAGCACTAGCGGGTCGCCCCAAGAGACCCAGTACTTC CASTSGSPQETQYF TRBV5-1 TRBD2 TRBJ2-5 NA
TGCAGTGCTATATCAGGATCCGGTGATTCACCCCTCCACTTT CSAISGSGDSPLHF TRBV20-1 NA TRBJ1-6 once
TGTGCCAGTAGTATGGGGGGAAGAGAGACCCAGTACTTC CASSMGGRETQYF TRBV19 NA TRBJ2-5 many